These 21 T cell receptor beta chains share one sample of origin, sequenced in a study of blood T cells in healthy people across ages. Alongside a J-beta primer mix, a sample-barcoded 5' primer served in a second PCR lasting roughly 6 to 12 cycles. TCRdb passed the 5' RACE reads through MiXCR, listing each CDR3 protein once. The sample comprises some 1,500,000 distinct CDR3 sequences, 42% of which are singletons, and around 4% rests with the top ten. The specimen was blood. The origin of the receptors is a woman under 30 in good health.

The V gene is TRBV12-3 or TRBV12-4, the J gene TRBJ2-5; weak D call: TRBD1 (5 bases). CDR3 length: 14 amino acids. Deletions cut 5 bases from V and 3 bases from J, with 13 bases between. Here the CDR3 reads CASSPTVEKETQYF. DNA of the CDR3: TGTGCCAGCAGTCCGACAGTAGAAAAAGAGACCCAGTACTTC.

V gene TRBV6-2 or TRBV6-3 combines with J gene TRBJ2-7; 9 bases align to TRBD1. There are 15 residues in the CDR3. Unmatched junction bases numbered 13, after V lost 6 bases and J lost 7 bases. Germline loops: CDR1 MNHEY, CDR2 SVGEGT. The CDR3 protein is CASRYPGTGFYEQYF. The DNA of the CDR3 is TGTGCCAGCAGGTACCCTGGGACAGGGTTTTATGAGCAGTACTTC.

The genes are TRBV2 and TRBJ1-1; 8 nucleotides match TRBD1. This CDR3 has 14 amino acids. V shed 6 bases and J 5 bases; nucleotides not matched to a gene: 8. CDR1 SNHLY and CDR2 FYNNEI come from the germline V gene. This chain's CDR3 is CASRTGQGLTEAFF. The CDR3 coding sequence is TGTGCCAGCAGGACCGGACAGGGACTGACTGAAGCTTTCTTT.

The chain employs TRBV5-1 and TRBJ2-1; TRBD2 agrees at 14 bases. The CDR3 spans 18 residues. In germline, CDR1 is SGHRS, CDR2 YFSETQ. The V gene end was trimmed by 3 bases and the J gene end by 5 bases; junction bases not matched to a gene: 10. Here the CDR3 reads CASSSGTSGGPGHNEQFF. CDR3 nucleotides: TGCGCCAGCAGCTCTGGGACTAGCGGGGGCCCTGGACACAATGAGCAGTTCTTC.

V gene TRBV9 combines with J gene TRBJ2-1; D remains unclear. CDR1 is SGDLS, CDR2 YYNGEE, per germline. This CDR3 comprises 11 residues. V shed 4 bases and J shed 10 bases, with 9 bases lying between them. The CDR3 DNA follows: TGTGCCAGCAGCAGTAGCTGGGAGCAGTTCTTC. Translating it yields CASSSSWEQFF.

The chain recombines TRBV27 with TRBJ2-3; D remains unclear. In germline, CDR1 is MNHEY, CDR2 SMNVEV (reference sequence). The CDR3 sequence is 14 residues long. The ends were cut back, 6 bases at V and 0 bases at J, with 10 bases in the middle. The CDR3 here is CASRLGGSTDTQYF. The CDR3 DNA is TGTGCCAGCAGGTTGGGCGGTAGCACAGATACGCAGTATTTT.

J is TRBJ1-4 and V is TRBV28, with TRBD1 as a possible D gene (5 bases). V was pared by 1 base and J by 6 bases, with 21 bases between. The length of the CDR3 is 18 residues. Looked up from germline, CDR1 is MDHEN and CDR2 is SYDVKM. CDR3 loop: CASSLLMASGPSHEKLFF. The DNA of the CDR3 is TGTGCCAGCAGTTTATTAATGGCGTCGGGGCCCTCTCATGAAAAACTGTTTTTT.

About this clonotype itself: A much larger clone sits a single nucleotide away, making a read error possible. The chain employs TRBV4-1 and TRBJ2-1; the D is unclear. This CDR3 has 13 residues. Germline CDR1 and CDR2: MGHRA and YSYEKL. The CDR3 sequence is CAGSQGDYNEQFF. CDR3 bases: TGCGCCGGCAGCCAAGGCGATTACAATGAGCAGTTCTTC.

The chain combines TRBV12-5 with TRBJ2-2; 7 bases fit TRBD2. This CDR3 comprises 18 residues. The junction had 11 bases not matched to a gene; V was cut back by 0 bases and J by 4 bases. CDR1 is LGHNT and CDR2 is FRNRAP in the germline V gene. The CDR3 protein is CASGLVADVASGTGELFF. As DNA, the CDR3 is TGTGCTAGTGGTTTGGTAGCAGATGTGGCTAGCGGCACCGGGGAGCTGTTTTTT. Variable domain in full (rest from reference TRBV12-5 and TRBJ2-2): DARVTQTPRHKVTEMGQEVTMRCQPILGHNTVFWYRQTMMQGLELLAYFRNRAPLDDSGMPKDRFSAEMPDATLATLKIQPSEPRDSAVYFCASGLVADVASGTGELFFGEGSRLTVL.

This clonotype was counted ten times or more. The CDR3 region has the DNA TGTGCCAGCAGCGTAGGTGGTGGAGATACGCAGTATTTT. Its protein product is CASSVGGGDTQYF. V gene TRBV9 combines with J gene TRBJ2-3; D uncertain. V was cut by 0 bases and J by 5 bases, with 7 bases left in between. Per the germline V gene, CDR1 is SGDLS and CDR2 is YYNGEE. The CDR3 is 13 residues long. Combining the CDR3 with reference TRBV9 and TRBJ2-3 gives the whole variable domain DSGVTQTPKHLITATGQRVTLRCSPRSGDLSVYWYQQSLDQGLQFLIQYYNGEERAKGNILERFSAQQFPDLHSELNLSSLELGDSALYFCASSVGGGDTQYFGPGTRLTVL.

This clonotype has more than one count but fewer than ten. This sequence joins TRBV4-3 and TRBJ1-5; D gene unclear. The CDR3 loop spans 15 amino acids. CDR1 is LGHNA, CDR2 YSLEER, per germline. V gave up 1 base and J gave up 4 bases, with 11 bases separating them. CDR3 loop: CASSQVLGLNQPQHF. CDR3 DNA sequence: TGCGCCAGCAGCCAAGTACTAGGGCTTAATCAGCCCCAGCATTTT.

The rearrangement joins TRBV25-1 to TRBJ1-2; D possibly corresponds to TRBD1 (5 bases). V lost 0 bases and J 2 bases, leaving 10 bases between the germline ends. The germline gives CDR1 MGHDK, CDR2 SYGVNS. The CDR3 contains 15 residues. CDR3 amino acids: CASSEYRGQNYGYTF. The DNA of the CDR3 is TGTGCCAGCAGTGAATATAGGGGCCAGAACTATGGCTACACCTTC.

This clonotype was detected once. V gene TRBV6-2 or TRBV6-3 combines with J gene TRBJ2-1; no clear D. The V gene lost 6 bases and the J gene lost 6 bases, with 9 bases spanning the gap. Per germline, CDR1 MNHEY and CDR2 SVGEGT. CDR3 length: 12 amino acids. CDR3 sequence (DNA): TGTGCCAGCAGAACCTCCGGCAATGAGCAGTTCTTC. It yields the protein CASRTSGNEQFF.

This clonotype was observed a few times. The gene calls are TRBV20-1 and TRBJ2-3; D is possibly TRBD1 (5 bases). The V and J ends lost 0 bases and 7 bases respectively, with 17 bases between them. Germline V gene lookup returns CDR1 DFQATT and CDR2 SNEGSKA (reference sequence). The CDR3 totals 15 residues. The CDR3 is CSARDRQGVSNTQYF. CDR3 bases: TGCAGTGCTAGAGATAGGCAGGGCGTTTCGAATACGCAGTATTTT.

This clonotype was detected ten times or more. The chain carries TRBV10-3 and TRBJ1-5; D is unresolved. Trimming removed 2 bases at V and 5 bases at J, with 4 bases between. Germline V CDR1 and CDR2: ENHRY, SYGVKD. There are 12 residues in the CDR3. This chain's CDR3 is CAISEGYQPQHF. CDR3 nucleotides: TGTGCCATCAGTGAGGGGTATCAGCCCCAGCATTTT.

This sequence joins TRBV6-2 or TRBV6-3 and TRBJ1-2, with TRBD1 matching over 9 bases. Germline CDR1 MNHEY, CDR2 SVGEGT. V lost 4 bases, J lost 4 bases, and 7 bases stayed unmatched. CDR3 length equals 15 residues. CDR3 amino acids: CASSWNRGPVYGYTF. The CDR3 coding sequence is TGTGCCAGCAGTTGGAACAGGGGGCCTGTCTATGGCTACACCTTC.

This chain uses TRBV3-1 with TRBJ2-1; 8 bases align to TRBD2. Trimming took 0 bases from V and 4 from J; bases not matched to a gene: 5. This CDR3 comprises 16 residues. The V gene's germline CDR1 is LGHDT and CDR2 YNNKEL (reference sequence). CDR3 loop: CASSQEPPGGYNEQFF. CDR3 nucleotide sequence: TGTGCCAGCAGCCAAGAACCACCGGGAGGGTACAATGAGCAGTTCTTC.

V is TRBV20-1 and J is TRBJ2-3; D uncertain. The CDR3 has 14 amino acids. The V end lost 5 bases, the J end lost 0 bases, and 12 bases lay between the germline ends. Germline-derived CDR1 and CDR2 are DFQATT and SNEGSKA (reference sequence). In DNA form, the CDR3 reads TGCAGTGCTCCGGGTGTCAGAAGCACAGATACGCAGTATTTT. It translates to CSAPGVRSTDTQYF.

This chain connects TRBV18 to TRBJ2-5; no clear D gene. Germline V CDR1 and CDR2: KGHSH, LQKENI. The CDR3 sequence is 15 residues long. V lost 0 bases to trimming and J lost 2 bases, with 10 bases between them. CDR3 loop: CASSPPGPIQETQYF. As DNA, the CDR3 is TGTGCCAGCTCACCACCCGGGCCTATACAAGAGACCCAGTACTTC.

J is TRBJ2-1 and V is TRBV7-7; 8 nucleotides line up with TRBD1. This CDR3 contains 16 residues. Trimming cost V 4 bases and J 3 bases; bases outside gene matches: 8. The germline V gene has CDR1 SSHAT and CDR2 FNYEAQ (reference sequence). CDR3 coding DNA: TGTGCCAGCAGCTCCAGTCTCGGGACAGGCTACAATGAGCAGTTCTTC. It specifies CASSSSLGTGYNEQFF.

The chain is built from TRBV20-1 and TRBJ2-1, with 9 nucleotides matching TRBD2. CDR1 is DFQATT, CDR2 SNEGSKA, per germline (reference sequence). After removal of 2 bases from V and 4 bases from J, the junction contained 6 bases not matched to a gene. This CDR3 is built from 15 residues. CDR3 DNA sequence: TGCAGTGCTAGAACCGACAGCGGGGGGTACAATGAGCAGTTCTTC. Translating it yields CSARTDSGGYNEQFF.